Listed below are T cell receptor beta chains from one sample, sequenced in a study of shared clonotypes between healthy human individuals. Clones were sequenced by immunoSEQ multiplex PCR, and TCRdb holds only the in-frame ones, with some missing. This sample has about 1.1 million clones, with about 80% found just once. Material: memory CD4+ T cells from PBMCs. These receptor sequences come from a man aged 18 to 29 in good health. Some clones in this sample may be carry-over from other donors' samples. Both conserved end residues are part of each CDR3. D genes are given only for firm matches. Not all rows give a size; the values are once, few, many and, for expanded clones, a class.

clone_size d_call j_call v_call cdr3_aa cdr3_nt
few TRBD2 TRBJ2-1 TRBV2 CASRPGTSGIYEQFF TGTGCCAGCAGACCCGGGACTAGCGGGATCTATGAGCAGTTCTTC
- - TRBJ2-2 TRBV28 CASCRGNTGELFF TGTGCCAGCTGCAGGGGCAACACCGGGGAGCTGTTTTTT
- - TRBJ1-5 TRBV27 CASSLGRAGQPQHF TGTGCCAGCAGTTTAGGTCGGGCGGGACAGCCCCAGCATTTT
- - TRBJ1-5 TRBV2 CASSEGSSSNQPQHF TGTGCCAGCAGTGAAGGTTCCAGTAGCAATCAGCCCCAGCATTTT
few - TRBJ2-2 TRBV7-3 CASSSGSQAYTGELFF TGTGCCAGCAGCTCCGGATCACAGGCCTACACCGGGGAGCTGTTTTTT
few TRBD2 TRBJ2-7 TRBV6-4 CASSIRAGVYEQYF TGTGCCAGCAGTATAAGGGCGGGAGTTTACGAGCAGTACTTC
- TRBD2 TRBJ2-5 TRBV5-4 CASSPWTSGIETQYF TGTGCCAGCAGCCCCTGGACTAGCGGGATTGAGACCCAGTACTTC
- - TRBJ1-3 TRBV21-1 CASTTGGEKADGNTIYF TGTGCCAGCACCACCGGTGGGGAGAAAGCAGACGGAAACACCATATATTTT
- - TRBJ2-5 TRBV7-2 CASSIRRGRGETQYF TGTGCCAGCAGCATCCGACGGGGGCGCGGAGAGACCCAGTACTTC
- - TRBJ2-3 TRBV7-9 CASSFQVSGYTDTQYF TGTGCCAGCAGCTTTCAAGTTAGCGGATACACAGATACGCAGTATTTT
- - TRBJ1-3 TRBV28 CASRETGTASGNTIYF TGTGCCAGCAGGGAGACTGGGACGGCCTCTGGAAACACCATATATTTT
few - TRBJ2-1 TRBV5-1 CASSFDYYNEQFF TGCGCCAGCAGCTTTGACTACTACAATGAGCAGTTCTTC
- - TRBJ1-1 TRBV5-1 CASSLQAMNTEAFF TGCGCCAGCAGCTTACAAGCCATGAACACTGAAGCTTTCTTT
- TRBD1 TRBJ1-2 TRBV15 CATTAGDRGNYGYTF TGTGCCACAACGGCAGGGGACAGAGGGAACTATGGCTACACCTTC
- - TRBJ1-1 TRBV28 CASLLSGLMNTEAFF TGTGCCAGCCTACTCTCAGGGCTAATGAACACTGAAGCTTTCTTT
few - TRBJ2-1 TRBV18 CASSPTSSSHNEQFF TGTGCCAGCTCACCGACTAGTTCGTCCCACAATGAGCAGTTCTTC
once TRBD2 TRBJ2-3 TRBV13 CASSPISGLAGAFGSDTQYF TGTGCCAGCAGCCCAATATCGGGACTAGCGGGGGCATTTGGCAGTGATACGCAGTATTTT
- - TRBJ1-2 TRBV28 CASISGGQANYGYTF TGTGCCAGCATAAGCGGGGGCCAAGCTAACTATGGCTACACCTTC
- TRBD2 TRBJ2-1 TRBV5-1 CASSLIAGGYNEQFF TGCGCCAGCAGCTTGATTGCGGGAGGGTATAATGAGCAGTTCTTC
- TRBD1 TRBJ1-2 TRBV5-1 CASSLVTGDYGYTF TGCGCCAGCAGCTTGGTTACAGGGGACTATGGCTACACCTTC
- - TRBJ1-1 TRBV4-1 CASSRSPSPDSGTEAFF TGCGCCAGCAGCCGCTCCCCGTCCCCGGATTCGGGCACTGAAGCTTTCTTT
- - TRBJ2-7 TRBV4-2 CASSQDPYEQYF TGTGCCAGCAGCCAAGATCCCTACGAGCAGTACTTC
- - TRBJ2-5 TRBV30 CAWSYQETQYF TGTGCCTGGAGTTATCAAGAGACCCAGTACTTC
many - TRBJ2-5 TRBV10-3 CAISARTEETQYF TGTGCCATCAGTGCTCGGACGGAAGAGACCCAGTACTTC
- TRBD1 TRBJ1-1 TRBV7-8 CASSLRDSSMNTEAFF TGTGCCAGCAGCCTCCGGGACAGCTCAATGAACACTGAAGCTTTCTTT
- - TRBJ2-3 TRBV25-1 CASGVGGRGADTQYF TGTGCCAGCGGGGTAGGGGGTCGGGGGGCAGATACGCAGTATTTT
- TRBD1 TRBJ2-7 TRBV4-3 CASSQGLTGTYEQYF TGCGCCAGCAGCCAGGGCCTGACAGGGACCTACGAGCAGTACTTC
- - TRBJ1-1 TRBV6-5 CASSTDRYTEAFF TGTGCCAGCAGTACCGACCGATACACTGAAGCTTTCTTT
- - TRBJ2-2 TRBV5-4 CASSRPGGELFF TGTGCCAGCAGCCGGCCGGGCGGGGAGCTGTTTTTT
- - TRBJ2-7 TRBV30 CAWSPNLPEQYF TGTGCCTGGAGCCCTAACTTGCCAGAGCAGTACTTC
- - TRBJ2-3 TRBV21-1 CASSKPGTLRGTDTQYF TGTGCCAGCAGCAAACCAGGGACCCTCCGGGGCACAGATACGCAGTATTTT
- TRBD1 TRBJ1-1 TRBV5-4 CASSWTGGEAFF TGTGCCAGCAGCTGGACAGGGGGTGAAGCTTTCTTT
- - TRBJ2-5 TRBV5-8 CASSLEGLAETQYF TGTGCCAGCAGCTTGGAGGGGCTAGCCGAGACCCAGTACTTC